Listed here are 9 T cell receptor beta chains from one sample, sequenced in a study of neoadjuvant anti-PD-1 for oral cavity cancer. Assay used: immunoSEQ multiplex PCR; TCRdb lists only in-frame clones, some missing. This sample yields 55,000 to 75,000 clones, of which 80% to 90% are seen a single time; around 3% belongs to the top ten. Time point described: after neoadjuvant nivolumab, at surgical resection. The sample consisted of PBMCs, taken after nivolumab (anti-PD-1) treatment. All receptors come from a person between 40 and 85 years old with oral cavity squamous cell carcinoma.

The genes are TRBV10-1 and TRBJ2-5, with 8 bases matching TRBD1. V gave up 2 bases and J gave up 5 bases; unmatched junction bases: 4. The germline V gene encodes CDR1 WNHNN and CDR2 SYGVQD (reference sequence). This CDR3 is built from 14 residues. CDR3 DNA sequence: TGCGCCAGCAGTGAGGGGACAGGCTCGGAGACCCAGTACTTC. Translation gives CASSEGTGSETQYF.

The sample holds one count of this clone. The V gene is TRBV6-1, the J gene TRBJ2-5, with unresolved D. V was shortened by 1 base and J by 2 bases, with 8 bases between the two germline ends. CDR3 length: 14 residues. The germline gives CDR1 MNHNS, CDR2 SASEGT. The CDR3 protein is CASSEGRQQETQYF. As DNA, the CDR3 is TGTGCCAGCAGTGAAGGAAGACAACAAGAGACCCAGTACTTC.

In this sample, this clone turned up once. The chain is built from TRBV15 and TRBJ2-7, with D tentatively TRBD2 (6 bases). This CDR3 comprises 13 residues. Germline CDR1 LNHNV, CDR2 YYDKDF (reference sequence). V was pared by 5 bases and J by 0 bases, with 8 bases between. In DNA form, the CDR3 reads TGTGCCACCAGCTCGACTAGCTCCTACGAGCAGTACTTC. The encoded protein is CATSSTSSYEQYF.

The CDR3 loop is CASSPPVLAGKSYEQYF. In nucleotides, the CDR3 is TGTGCCAGCAGTCCCCCAGTGTTAGCGGGAAAATCCTACGAGCAGTACTTC. The genes are TRBV28 and TRBJ2-7, with 8 bases that match TRBD2. The V gene's germline CDR1 is MDHEN and CDR2 SYDVKM. The V segment lost 5 bases and the J segment 1 base; nucleotides outside the gene matches: 13. CDR3 length equals 17 residues. The full variable domain, its missing parts supplied by reference TRBV28 and TRBJ2-7, is DVKVTQSSRYLVKRTGEKVFLECVQDMDHENMFWYRQDPGLGLRLIYFSYDVKMKEKGDIPEGYSVSREKKERFSLILESASTNQTSMYLCASSPPVLAGKSYEQYFGPGTRLTVT.

This clone occurred once. The chain combines TRBV5-6 with TRBJ2-7; 7 nucleotides match TRBD1. With V trimmed by 5 bases and J by 3 bases, 14 bases remained unmatched. The germline gives CDR1 SGHDT, CDR2 YYEEEE. The CDR3 totals 16 residues. The CDR3 region has the DNA TGTGCCAGCAGTCGGATCGGGACAGTGGGCTTCTACGAGCAGTACTTC. Its translation: CASSRIGTVGFYEQYF.

The chain recombines TRBV4-2 with TRBJ1-1; 7 bases are a match to TRBD1. Germline-derived CDR1 and CDR2 are LGHNA and YNFKEQ. The CDR3 consists of 15 residues. The junction had 10 bases not matched to a gene; V was cut back by 5 bases and J by 4 bases. The CDR3 is CASSEPGRGFTEAFF. DNA of the CDR3: TGTGCCAGCAGCGAACCCGGCAGGGGGTTCACTGAAGCTTTCTTT.

The chain links TRBV4-2 to TRBJ2-7; a weak D match, TRBD2 (5 bases). This CDR3 comprises 13 residues. Germline V gene data show CDR1 as LGHNA and CDR2 as YNFKEQ. Trimming stripped 6 bases from V and 7 bases from J, with 16 bases between. CDR3 DNA: TGTGCCAGCAGGAGGGAACAGATAGGGGAGCAGTACTTC. Translated: CASRREQIGEQYF.

The rearrangement joins TRBV12-5 to TRBJ1-2, with 9 nucleotides matching TRBD1. The V segment lost 1 base and the J segment 12 bases; nucleotides outside the gene matches: 6. The CDR3 is 13 amino acids. In germline, CDR1 is LGHNT, CDR2 FRNRAP. This chain's CDR3 is CASGLDTGGTHTF. The CDR3 nucleotides read TGTGCTAGTGGTTTGGATACAGGGGGCACACACACCTTC. Full variable domain (remainder filled in from reference TRBV12-5 and TRBJ1-2): DARVTQTPRHKVTEMGQEVTMRCQPILGHNTVFWYRQTMMQGLELLAYFRNRAPLDDSGMPKDRFSAEMPDATLATLKIQPSEPRDSAVYFCASGLDTGGTHTFGSGTRLTVV.

The gene calls are TRBV7-9 and TRBJ2-4; D is unclear. Germline CDR1 and CDR2: SEHNR and FQNEAQ (reference sequence). V lost 4 bases and J 0 bases, leaving 13 bases between the germline ends. This CDR3 comprises 16 residues. CDR3: CASSSNPGLAKNIQYF. In DNA form, the CDR3 reads TGTGCCAGCAGCTCAAACCCTGGTCTAGCCAAAAACATTCAGTACTTC.